One and the same sample provided the 27 T cell receptor beta chains below, sequenced in a study of T-cell reconstitution after alpha-beta-depleted transplantation in children. Construction of the TCRbeta library involved unique molecular identifiers. TCRdb reprocessed the PCR reads via MiXCR and lists one record per CDR3 protein. The data show about 980,000 distinct CDR3 sequences, with about 31% seen just once and roughly 30% held by the top ten. Here the sequenced sample was PBMCs, mostly from graft donor cells, taken 360 days after TCRalphabeta/CD19-depleted stem cell transplant. The receptors derive from a boy less than two years old who had a stem cell transplant for SCID, so the T cells may come from the graft donor.

The chain is built from TRBV10-2 and TRBJ1-5, with 10 bases fitting TRBD1. The V segment lost 2 bases and the J segment 5 bases; nucleotides outside the gene matches: 6. Germline values: CDR1 WSHSY, CDR2 SAAADI. The CDR3 sequence is 16 residues long. CDR3 loop: CASSEIGTGVDQPQHF. The CDR3 DNA sequence: TGCGCCAGCAGTGAGATCGGGACAGGGGTCGATCAGCCCCAGCATTTT.

The sample holds a few counts of this clonotype. The chain employs TRBV27 and TRBJ2-1; 9 bases match TRBD2. This CDR3 spans 17 amino acids. Trimming removed 4 bases from V and 6 bases from J; junction bases left unmatched: 13. Per the germline V gene, CDR1 is MNHEY and CDR2 is SMNVEV (reference sequence). CDR3 nucleotides: TGTGCCAGCAGTTCAAGGCAAGGCGGGGGGGCCTCCAATGAGCAGTTCTTC. This translates into CASSSRQGGGASNEQFF.

The rearrangement uses TRBV4-2 and TRBJ2-1, with 9 bases identical to TRBD2. This CDR3 has 16 residues. Germline CDR1 reads LGHNA; CDR2 reads YNFKEQ. The junction had 7 bases not matched to a gene; V was cut back by 0 bases and J by 7 bases. For the CDR3, the DNA is TGTGCCAGCAGCCAAGATGGCGGGGGGGCCCGAAATGAGCAGTTCTTC. Translated: CASSQDGGGARNEQFF.

CDR3 nucleotides: TGCAGTGCTATCTGGTTCGCCGGCGCTTCGGGGGAGCAGTACTTC. It codes for CSAIWFAGASGEQYF. The V gene is TRBV20-1, the J gene TRBJ2-7; D possibly corresponds to TRBD2 (5 bases). The CDR3 totals 15 residues. The germline V and J ends were trimmed by 4 bases and 7 bases, with 23 bases remaining between them. Germline assignment: CDR1 DFQATT and CDR2 SNEGSKA (reference sequence).

The chain is built from TRBV7-9 and TRBJ2-1; weak D call: TRBD2 (5 bases). This CDR3 has 13 residues. CDR1 and CDR2 (germline): SEHNR, FQNEAQ (reference sequence). With 4 bases removed from V and 10 bases from J, the gap between germline ends came to 14 bases. Here the CDR3 reads CASSSPSDWEQFF. The CDR3 DNA reads as TGTGCCAGCAGCTCCCCCTCGGACTGGGAGCAGTTCTTC.

This clonotype came up a few times. V gene TRBV6-5 combines with J gene TRBJ1-1; a weak D match, TRBD1 (5 bases). This CDR3 has 17 amino acids. Trimming pared 0 bases from V and 6 bases from J, leaving 20 bases between. Germline CDR1 reads MNHEY; CDR2 reads SVGAGI. The CDR3 DNA sequence: TGTGCCAGCAGTTACTCGAATTTGGCAAGGGGATCGGCTGAAGCTTTCTTT. It yields the protein CASSYSNLARGSAEAFF.

This chain joins TRBV7-2 and TRBJ2-7; tentative D call: TRBD2 (5 bases). The CDR3 totals 16 residues. Per the germline V gene, CDR1 is SGHTA and CDR2 is FQGNSA. Trimming cost V 1 base and J 3 bases, with 16 bases left between them. The DNA of the CDR3 is TGTGCCAGCAGCTTAGAGGACTGGAGCAACCTCTACGAGCAGTACTTC. This gives the protein CASSLEDWSNLYEQYF.

In its sample, this clonotype was seen a few times. The CDR3 loop reads CASSDHYEQYF. DNA for the CDR3: TGTGCCAGCAGCGATCACTACGAGCAGTACTTC. The V gene is TRBV5-5, the J gene TRBJ2-7; D gene unclear. Deletions cut 4 bases from V and 3 bases from J, with 5 bases between. This CDR3 is 11 amino acids long. Germline V gene lookup returns CDR1 SGHKS and CDR2 YYEKEE (reference sequence).

This chain connects TRBV18 to TRBJ2-7; 10 nucleotides agree with TRBD2. The CDR3 covers 15 residues. V gave up 3 bases and J gave up 3 bases; unmatched junction bases: 5. Germline-derived CDR1 and CDR2 are KGHSH and LQKENI. For the CDR3, the DNA is TGTGCCAGCTCACCGAGGACTAGCGGAGACTACGAGCAGTACTTC. Translating it yields CASSPRTSGDYEQYF.

This chain links TRBV4-2 with TRBJ2-1, with 10 bases identical to TRBD2. Germline-derived CDR1 and CDR2 are LGHNA and YNFKEQ. Trimming took 1 base from V and 7 from J; bases not matched to a gene: 10. The CDR3 loop spans 17 amino acids. As DNA, the CDR3 is TGTGCCAGCAGCCAAGCGTCTAGCGGGGGCCTTACAAATGAGCAGTTCTTC. Translated, it gives CASSQASSGGLTNEQFF.

The rearrangement links TRBV5-1 to TRBJ2-3, with 16 positions matching TRBD2. With 4 bases clipped from V and 2 bases from J, the junction kept 7 bases outside the gene matches. The length of the CDR3 is 18 residues. Per germline, CDR1 SGHRS and CDR2 YFSETQ. The CDR3 DNA follows: TGCGCCAGCAGCCTGGGGACTAGCGGGGGGGGAACCACAGATACGCAGTATTTT. It encodes CASSLGTSGGGTTDTQYF.

V is TRBV5-1 and J is TRBJ2-7; possibly TRBD1 for D (5 bases). Germline V CDR1 and CDR2: SGHRS, YFSETQ. Deletions cut 0 bases from V and 5 bases from J, with 12 bases between. The CDR3 length is 14 residues. The CDR3 region has the DNA TGCGCCAGCAGCTTGGGGGCCAGGGTTGACGAGCAGTACTTC. It specifies CASSLGARVDEQYF.

This chain links TRBV4-3 with TRBJ2-6; maybe TRBD1 (6 bases). The CDR3 contains 17 residues. Germline values: CDR1 LGHNA, CDR2 YSLEER. V lost 1 base, J lost 1 base, and 11 bases lay in between. The CDR3 bases are TGCGCCAGCAGCCAAGCCGTCGACAGGTCTGGGGCCAACGTCCTGACTTTC. Translating gives CASSQAVDRSGANVLTF.

This clonotype turned up a few times. The J gene is TRBJ1-4, the V gene TRBV6-1; D may be TRBD1 (5 bases). The CDR3 consists of 15 residues. Trimming stripped 6 bases from V and 0 bases from J, with 11 bases between. Germline loops: CDR1 MNHNS, CDR2 SASEGT. CDR3 amino acids: CASRGRGPTNEKLFF. The CDR3 region has the DNA TGTGCCAGCAGGGGACGCGGGCCAACTAATGAAAAACTGTTTTTT.

V gene TRBV7-8 combines with J gene TRBJ2-2; D may be TRBD1 (6 bases). Trimming took 3 bases from V and 15 from J, leaving 17 bases between them. This CDR3 spans 13 amino acids. CDR1 is SGHVS and CDR2 is FQNEAQ in the germline V gene. The CDR3: CASSLGTLPGVFF. Here the CDR3 DNA reads TGTGCCAGCAGCTTGGGGACACTTCCTGGGGTGTTTTTT.

The chain is built from TRBV12-3 or TRBV12-4 and TRBJ1-1; possibly TRBD1 for D (6 bases). The CDR3 loop spans 15 amino acids. V lost 7 bases, J lost 5 bases, and 20 bases lay in between. The CDR3 reads CASIPRGQVPTEAFF. The CDR3, as DNA: TGTGCCAGCATCCCTCGGGGGCAGGTTCCTACTGAAGCTTTCTTT.

V is TRBV4-2 and J is TRBJ2-7, with D perhaps matching TRBD2 (5 bases). This CDR3 comprises 13 residues. The V end was cut by 4 bases, the J end by 7 bases, with 14 bases between. Germline CDR1 LGHNA, CDR2 YNFKEQ. This CDR3 reads CASSLLLRDEQYF. The CDR3, as DNA: TGTGCCAGCAGCCTACTACTGAGGGATGAGCAGTACTTC.

This chain joins TRBV9 and TRBJ1-3; the D is unclear. The CDR3 runs to 16 residues. Trimming took off 0 bases at V and 0 bases at J, with 10 bases between the two ends. The germline V gene has CDR1 SGDLS and CDR2 YYNGEE. This chain's CDR3 is CASSVAPHSSGNTIYF. In nucleotides, the CDR3 is TGTGCCAGCAGCGTAGCTCCCCACTCCTCTGGAAACACCATATATTTT.

In this sample, this clonotype turned up once. The rearrangement joins TRBV5-1 to TRBJ2-7; D unresolved. V shed 1 base and J shed 0 bases, with 11 bases lying between them. The CDR3 totals 15 residues. Germline assignment: CDR1 SGHRS and CDR2 YFSETQ. In DNA, the CDR3 is TGCGCCAGCAGCTTGTTTTACGGAAGCTCCTACGAGCAGTACTTC. This sequence encodes CASSLFYGSSYEQYF. Full variable domain (remainder filled in from reference TRBV5-1 and TRBJ2-7): KAGVTQTPRYLIKTRGQQVTLSCSPISGHRSVSWYQQTPGQGLQFLFEYFSETQRNKGNFPGRFSGRQFSNSRSEMNVSTLELGDSALYLCASSLFYGSSYEQYFGPGTRLTVT.

The sample holds a few counts of this clonotype. This sequence joins TRBV29-1 and TRBJ1-1; the D is unclear. Trimming removed 1 base at V and 4 bases at J, with 7 bases between. CDR1 SQVTM and CDR2 ANQGSEA come from the germline V gene. The CDR3 runs 12 residues. CDR3 sequence: CSVEGQSTEAFF. The DNA for the CDR3 is TGCAGCGTTGAAGGGCAAAGCACTGAAGCTTTCTTT.

Comments on this clonotype: Without the conserved terminal phenylalanine or tryptophan, this CDR3 likely stems from a read error. The chain has TRBV20-1 and TRBJ1-5, with a possible D match to TRBD1 (6 bases). The CDR3 consists of 13 residues. CDR1 is DFQATT, CDR2 SNEGSKA, per germline (reference sequence). The V end was cut by 4 bases, the J end by 1 base, with 8 bases between. Written as DNA, the CDR3 is TGCAGTGCTATCGGACAGAGCAATCAGCCCCAGCATTAT. Translating it yields CSAIGQSNQPQHY.

The CDR3 sequence is CAISGTTSGLTNEQFF. The CDR3 DNA follows: TGTGCCATCAGTGGGACGACTAGCGGGTTAACCAATGAGCAGTTCTTC. This sequence joins TRBV10-3 and TRBJ2-1, with 10 bases matching TRBD2. V lost 4 bases, J lost 6 bases, and 9 bases stayed unmatched. The CDR3 is made up of 16 amino acids. The germline V gene encodes CDR1 ENHRY and CDR2 SYGVKD.

The chain links TRBV20-1 to TRBJ1-4; possibly TRBD1 for D (5 bases). The CDR3 is 17 residues long. V shed 0 bases and J shed 7 bases, with 21 bases lying between them. Germline CDR1 DFQATT, CDR2 SNEGSKA (reference sequence). CDR3 DNA sequence: TGCAGTGCTAGAGATTTGAGAAGGGGCGGTCGAAGTGAAAAACTGTTTTTT. This codes for CSARDLRRGGRSEKLFF.

The chain recombines TRBV6-5 with TRBJ2-6; 8 bases are shared with TRBD1. The ends lost 2 bases at V and 9 bases at J; junction bases unmatched: 12. Per germline, CDR1 MNHEY and CDR2 SVGAGI. The CDR3 has 17 residues. The CDR3 reads CASSYGLRQGAGNVLTF. The CDR3 DNA follows: TGTGCCAGCAGTTACGGTTTACGGCAGGGGGCGGGCAACGTCCTGACTTTC.

The chain couples TRBV7-2 to TRBJ2-3, with 13 bases lining up with TRBD2. The CDR3 length is 17 residues. V was pared by 5 bases and J by 5 bases, with 10 bases of the junction left unmatched. CDR1 is SGHTA and CDR2 is FQGNSA in the germline V gene. The DNA for the CDR3 is TGTGCCAGCAGCCTATCACTAGCGGGGGGGCTAGAAGATACGCAGTATTTT. Its translation: CASSLSLAGGLEDTQYF.

The chain links TRBV6-1 to TRBJ1-3; the D is unclear. This CDR3 has 15 residues. Per germline, CDR1 MNHNS and CDR2 SASEGT. Trimming pared 1 base from V and 7 bases from J, leaving 14 bases between. The CDR3 region has the DNA TGTGCCAGCAGTGAAGTTGTCAAGGTCGGCAACACCATATATTTT. It is translated as CASSEVVKVGNTIYF.

The V and J genes are TRBV7-9 and TRBJ2-5; TRBD2 aligns across 7 bases. V dropped 4 bases and J dropped 5; count of bases not matched to a gene: 13. The CDR3 sequence is 16 residues long. The germline gives CDR1 SEHNR, CDR2 FQNEAQ (reference sequence). The CDR3 loop reads CASSWEGTGARETQYF. DNA of the CDR3: TGTGCCAGCAGCTGGGAGGGTACAGGCGCAAGGGAGACCCAGTACTTC.